The clone carrying this T cell receptor beta chain occurred a few times. Trimming removed 1 base from V and 4 bases from J, with 14 bases in between. CDR3 length: 15 amino acids. In germline, CDR1 is DFQATT, CDR2 SNEGSKA (reference sequence). TCRdb processed the 5' RACE reads anew with MiXCR; each CDR3 protein has one entry. The sample has about 64,000 distinct CDR3 sequences, roughly 23% seen once. The sequenced sample was memory CD4+ T cells sorted from a lymph node. Documented subset: memory CD4+ T cells, CD4+CD45RO+CD25-. This sequence was found in a female donor with breast cancer. This rearrangement joins TRBV20-1 to TRBJ1-5; D is unresolved. The CDR3 sequence: CSARGVPGSNQPQHF. The CDR3, as DNA: TGCAGTGCTAGAGGAGTTCCGGGGTCTAATCAGCCCCAGCATTTT.